Listed below are T cell receptor beta chains from one sample, sequenced in a study of blood T cell repertoires in COVID-19. Only in-frame clones appear in the TCRdb table, and some are missing; sequencing was by immunoSEQ multiplex PCR. This sample has under 200,000 clones, with roughly 80% found just once. Sample: PBMCs or T cells enriched from blood (not recorded which). The receptors were gathered from a woman aged 40 to 50 with acute COVID-19. CDR3s include the opening cysteine and the closing phenylalanine or tryptophan. D genes are given only for firm matches. A clone size is listed for some rows: how often the clone was seen (once, few, many), or a class if it is expanded.

v_call	j_call	d_call	clone_size	cdr3_aa	cdr3_nt
TRBV5-6	TRBJ2-1	.	.	CASSLAGRGEESEQFF	TGTGCCAGCAGCTTGGCGGGCAGGGGGGAGGAGAGTGAGCAGTTCTTC
TRBV10-2	TRBJ1-4	TRBD1	.	CASRRGQSSTNEKLFF	TGCGCCAGCAGGAGGGGGCAGTCTTCAACTAATGAAAAACTGTTTTTT
TRBV25-1	TRBJ2-5	TRBD1	.	CASRGTGEGTQYF	TGTGCCAGCAGAGGGACAGGGGAAGGGACCCAGTACTTC
TRBV6-5	TRBJ1-2	.	.	CASSYAGRDYGYTF	TGTGCCAGCAGTTACGCGGGACGGGACTATGGCTACACCTTC
TRBV15	TRBJ2-1	.	.	CATSRDSDSLSNEQFF	TGTGCCACCAGCAGAGATAGCGACTCACTGAGCAATGAGCAGTTCTTC
TRBV7-9	TRBJ2-7	TRBD2	.	CASSLQGSGSYEQYF	TGTGCCAGCAGCTTACAGGGTAGCGGGAGCTACGAGCAGTACTTC
TRBV7-9	TRBJ1-1	TRBD1	.	CASSSYRGLGTEAFF	TGTGCCAGCAGCTCATACAGGGGGCTGGGGACTGAAGCTTTCTTT
TRBV4-2	TRBJ1-1	.	.	CASSPNRGFMNTEAFF	TGTGCCAGCAGCCCGAATCGGGGGTTCATGAACACTGAAGCTTTCTTT
TRBV7-9	TRBJ1-1	.	.	CASQANTEAFF	TGTGCCAGTCAAGCAAACACTGAAGCTTTCTTT
TRBV27	TRBJ2-7	TRBD1	.	CASSLATGGLYEQYF	TGTGCCAGCAGTTTAGCGACAGGGGGCCTGTACGAGCAGTACTTC
TRBV7-2	TRBJ1-6	.	few	CASSPDIGALHF	TGTGCCAGCAGCCCCGACATCGGGGCCCTCCACTTT
TRBV5-1	TRBJ2-7	.	.	CASSLNGRGSYEQYF	TGCGCCAGCAGCTTGAACGGCCGGGGAAGCTACGAGCAGTACTTC
TRBV19	TRBJ1-5	.	.	CASSIGFGAGGNQPQHF	TGTGCCAGTAGTATAGGCTTCGGGGCAGGGGGCAATCAGCCCCAGCATTTT
TRBV29-1	TRBJ2-1	TRBD1	.	CSVAPGQGGRPQFF	TGCAGCGTTGCCCCGGGACAGGGTGGCCGGCCGCAGTTCTTC
TRBV5-4	TRBJ2-3	TRBD2	.	CASLRSPSGVNTQYF	TGTGCCAGCCTACGGTCACCTAGCGGGGTGAATACGCAGTATTTT
TRBV9	TRBJ2-2	TRBD1	.	CASSVSGQGATGELFF	TGTGCCAGCAGCGTATCCGGACAGGGGGCCACCGGGGAGCTGTTTTTT
TRBV5-4	TRBJ2-1	TRBD2	once	CASSMPGLALDEQFF	TGTGCCAGCAGCATGCCGGGACTAGCACTCGATGAGCAGTTCTTC
TRBV7-9	TRBJ2-5	.	.	CASSLGPTNQETQYF	TGTGCCAGCAGCTTAGGCCCGACAAACCAAGAGACCCAGTACTTC
TRBV5-1	TRBJ2-2	.	.	CASSLERTGELFF	TGCGCCAGCAGCTTGGAGAGGACCGGGGAGCTGTTTTTT
TRBV28	TRBJ1-5	TRBD1	once	CASSLWADRHQPQHF	TGTGCCAGCAGTTTATGGGCGGACAGGCATCAGCCCCAGCATTTT
TRBV18	TRBJ1-1	TRBD1	.	CASSPQTGWNSEAFF	TGTGCCAGCTCACCCCAGACAGGGTGGAACTCTGAAGCTTTCTTT
TRBV5-1	TRBJ2-7	.	.	CASSLTDAKYYEQYF	TGCGCCAGCAGCTTGACAGACGCAAAATACTACGAGCAGTACTTC
TRBV4-1	TRBJ1-1	TRBD1	.	CASSQWDRVNTEAFF	TGCGCCAGCAGCCAATGGGACAGGGTTAACACTGAAGCTTTCTTT
TRBV15	TRBJ2-1	.	.	CATSRDPELQFF	TGTGCCACCAGCAGAGATCCCGAGCTGCAGTTCTTC
TRBV9	TRBJ2-1	TRBD2	.	CASSLGAGGARNQFF	TGTGCCAGCAGCCTGGGAGCGGGAGGGGCTCGGAACCAGTTCTTC
TRBV30	TRBJ2-5	TRBD2	.	CAWSGEAGGRETQYF	TGTGCCTGGAGTGGGGAAGCGGGCGGGAGAGAGACCCAGTACTTC
TRBV10-2	TRBJ2-3	.	once	CASGGLTLTDTQYF	TGCGCCAGCGGGGGACTTACACTCACAGATACGCAGTATTTT
TRBV7-7	TRBJ2-1	.	.	CASSLDARDEQFF	TGTGCTAGCAGCTTAGATGCCCGGGATGAGCAGTTCTTC
TRBV27	TRBJ1-2	TRBD1	few	CASSLQGNYGYTF	TGTGCCAGCAGTCTACAGGGGAACTATGGCTACACCTTC
TRBV5-4	TRBJ2-5	.	.	CASSHGTSQETQYF	TGTGCCAGCAGCCACGGGACTTCACAAGAGACCCAGTACTTC
TRBV7-8	TRBJ1-1	.	.	CASSHTNTEAFF	TGTGCCAGCAGCCACACAAACACTGAAGCTTTCTTT
TRBV9	TRBJ1-6	.	.	CASSAGSYNSPLHF	TGTGCCAGCAGCGCGGGTTCCTATAATTCACCCCTCCACTTT
TRBV30	TRBJ1-1	TRBD1	.	CAWRGQGKTEAFF	TGTGCCTGGAGGGGACAGGGAAAGACTGAAGCTTTCTTT
TRBV6-2/TRBV6-3	TRBJ2-2	TRBD2	.	CASSYTSGRGDTGELFF	TGTGCCAGCAGTTATACTAGCGGGAGAGGCGACACCGGGGAGCTGTTTTTT
TRBV19	TRBJ1-2	.	.	CASSILWGRDYTF	TGTGCCAGTAGTATACTGTGGGGCCGAGACTACACCTTC